This T cell receptor (beta chain) is from a study of post-analysis software for immune sequencing data. To note about this clonotype: The antigen remains unidentified.

The CDR3 is 16 residues long. Germline V gene lookup returns CDR1 SGHKS and CDR2 YYEKEE (reference sequence). V lost 1 base to trimming and J lost 9 bases; unmatched junction nucleotides: 8. General observations from the study: In patients, TRBV5-6, TRBV5-1 and TRBV20-1 belonged to about five TRBV segments found more frequently than in controls. Versus controls, multiple sclerosis patients showed significantly lower diversity (normalized Chao1).

Presence of unique molecular identifiers characterized the TCR beta cDNA libraries. A single record per CDR3 protein comes from TCRdb applying MiXCR to the PCR reads. Of roughly 400,000 distinct CDR3 sequences listed, about 39% were seen once; the top ten hold about 7.6%. The V gene is TRBV5-5, the J gene TRBJ2-1; 12 bases fit TRBD2. The sequenced sample was blood. This receptor was identified in a girl aged 2-10 years with multiple sclerosis. The CDR3, as DNA: TGTGCCAGCAGCTTGTGGGCTAGCGGGGGGGCCGCTGAGCAGTTCTTC. Residues: CASSLWASGGAAEQFF. The full variable domain, in which reference TRBV5-5 and TRBJ2-1 provide the parts outside the CDR3, is DAGVTQSPTHLIKTRGQQVTLRCSPISGHKSVSWYQQVLGQGPQFIFQYYEKEERGRGNFPDRFSARQFPNYSSELNVNALLLGDSALYLCASSLWASGGAAEQFFGPGTRLTVL.